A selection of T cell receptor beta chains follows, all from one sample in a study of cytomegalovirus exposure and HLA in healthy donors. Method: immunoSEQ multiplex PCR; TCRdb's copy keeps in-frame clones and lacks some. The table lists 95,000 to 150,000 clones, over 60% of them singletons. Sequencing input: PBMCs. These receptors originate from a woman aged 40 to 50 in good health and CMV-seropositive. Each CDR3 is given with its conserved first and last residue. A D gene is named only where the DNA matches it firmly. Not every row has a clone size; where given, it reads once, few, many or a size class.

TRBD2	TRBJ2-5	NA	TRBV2	TGTGCCAGCAGTGATAGGGCTAGCGGGAGGCCGGATCAAGAGACCCAGTACTTC	CASSDRASGRPDQETQYF
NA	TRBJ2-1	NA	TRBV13	TGTGCCAGCAGCTTATTATCCCGTAGTAGCCTATCCTACAATGAGCAGTTCTTC	CASSLLSRSSLSYNEQFF
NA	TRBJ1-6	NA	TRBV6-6	TGTGCCAGCAGCAGTTACGGGGCCTATAATTCACCCCTCCACTTT	CASSSYGAYNSPLHF
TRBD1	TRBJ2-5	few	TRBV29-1	TGCAGCGTCGCACAGGGGATTGGGGAGCAGTACTTC	CSVAQGIGEQYF
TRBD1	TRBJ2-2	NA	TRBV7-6	TGTGCCAGCAGCTTGGGGACAGGGAGGACCGGGGAGCTGTTTTTT	CASSLGTGRTGELFF
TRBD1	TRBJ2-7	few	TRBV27	TGTGCCAGCAGTTCAGGGGGCTACGAGCAGTACTTC	CASSSGGYEQYF
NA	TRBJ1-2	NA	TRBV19	TGTGCCAGTAGTATCCCCTCGTGGGGGGGTAATGGCTACACCTTC	CASSIPSWGGNGYTF
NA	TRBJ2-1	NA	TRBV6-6	TGTGCCAGCAGTTACCTGGGGGGTCATGAGCAGTTCTTC	CASSYLGGHEQFF
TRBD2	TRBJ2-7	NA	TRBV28	TGTGCCAGCAGTCTCGGACTAGCGGGAGTGGCCTACGAGCAGTACTTC	CASSLGLAGVAYEQYF
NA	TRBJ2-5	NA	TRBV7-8	TGTGCCAGCAGCCCCCTAGGGAGGGAGACCCAGTACTTC	CASSPLGRETQYF
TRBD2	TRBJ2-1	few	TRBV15	TGTGCCACCAGCAGAGAGCGGGAGGCTCAGGAGCAGTTCTTC	CATSREREAQEQFF
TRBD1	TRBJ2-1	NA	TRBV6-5	TGTGCCAGCAGTTCGGACAGGGGGCGTCACAATGAGCAGTTCTTC	CASSSDRGRHNEQFF
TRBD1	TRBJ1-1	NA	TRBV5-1	TGCGCCAGCAACACAGGGGATCGGGCTGAAGCTTTCTTT	CASNTGDRAEAFF
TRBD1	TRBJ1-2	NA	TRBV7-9	TGTGCCAGCAGCTTAGCGATTGGGACAGGGCTCTATGGCTACACCTTC	CASSLAIGTGLYGYTF
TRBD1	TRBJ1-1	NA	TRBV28	TGTGCCAGCAGTGCCCCATATGGGGACAGTCGGGCTTTCTTT	CASSAPYGDSRAFF